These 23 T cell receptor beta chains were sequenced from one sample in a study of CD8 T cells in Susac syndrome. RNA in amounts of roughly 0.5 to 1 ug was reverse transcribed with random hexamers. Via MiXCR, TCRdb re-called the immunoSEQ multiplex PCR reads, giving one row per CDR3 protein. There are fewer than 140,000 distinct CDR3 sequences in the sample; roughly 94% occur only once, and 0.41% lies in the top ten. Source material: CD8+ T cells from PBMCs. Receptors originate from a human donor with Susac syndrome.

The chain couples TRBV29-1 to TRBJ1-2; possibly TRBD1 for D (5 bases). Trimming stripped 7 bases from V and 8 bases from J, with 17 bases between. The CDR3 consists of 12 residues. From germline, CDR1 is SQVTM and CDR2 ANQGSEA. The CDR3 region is CSGEGPEGGYTF. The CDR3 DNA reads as TGCAGCGGAGAAGGTCCGGAGGGGGGCTACACCTTC.

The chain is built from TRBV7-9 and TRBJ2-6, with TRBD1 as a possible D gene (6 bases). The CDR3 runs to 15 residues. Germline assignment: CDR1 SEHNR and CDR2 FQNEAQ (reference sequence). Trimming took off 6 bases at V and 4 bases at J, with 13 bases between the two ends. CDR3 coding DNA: TGTGCCAGCAGGGCCACAGGGACCGGGGCCAACGTCCTGACTTTC. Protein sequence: CASRATGTGANVLTF.

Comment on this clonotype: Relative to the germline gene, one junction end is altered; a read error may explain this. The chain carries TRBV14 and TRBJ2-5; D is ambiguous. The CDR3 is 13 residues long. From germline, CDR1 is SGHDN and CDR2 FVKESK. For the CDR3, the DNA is TGTGCCAGCAACCAAGGGTGGGAAGAGACCCAGTACTTC. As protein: CASNQGWEETQYF.

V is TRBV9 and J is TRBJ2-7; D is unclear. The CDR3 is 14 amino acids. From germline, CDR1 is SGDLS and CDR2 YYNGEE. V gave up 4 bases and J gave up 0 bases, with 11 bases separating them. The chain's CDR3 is CASSKLTDSYEQYF. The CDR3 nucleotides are TGTGCCAGCAGCAAATTGACCGACTCCTACGAGCAGTACTTC.

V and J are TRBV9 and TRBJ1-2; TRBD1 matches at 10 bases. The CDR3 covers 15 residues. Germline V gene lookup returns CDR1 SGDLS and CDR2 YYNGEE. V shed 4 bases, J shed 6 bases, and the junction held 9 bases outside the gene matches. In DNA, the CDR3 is TGTGCCAGCAGCCTCGGGACAGGGGAACCCCATGGCTACACCTTC. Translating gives CASSLGTGEPHGYTF.

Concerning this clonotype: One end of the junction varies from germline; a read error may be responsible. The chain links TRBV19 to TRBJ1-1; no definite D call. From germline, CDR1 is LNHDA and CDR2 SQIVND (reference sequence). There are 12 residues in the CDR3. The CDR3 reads CASRARGRRGVF. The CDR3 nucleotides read TGTGCCAGTAGGGCACGCGGGCGACGGGGAGTATTT. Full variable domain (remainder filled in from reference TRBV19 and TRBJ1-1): DGGITQSPKYLFRKEGQNVTLSCEQNLNHDAMYWYRQDPGQGLRLIYYSQIVNDFQKGDIAEGYSVSREKKESFPLTVTSAQKNPTAFYLCASRARGRRGVFGQGTRLTVV.

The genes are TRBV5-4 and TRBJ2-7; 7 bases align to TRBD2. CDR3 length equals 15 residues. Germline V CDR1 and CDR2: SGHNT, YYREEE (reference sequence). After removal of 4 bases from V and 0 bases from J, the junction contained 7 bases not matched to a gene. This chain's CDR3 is CASSSERGSSYEQYF. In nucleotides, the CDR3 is TGTGCCAGCAGCAGCGAGCGGGGTTCCTCCTACGAGCAGTACTTC.

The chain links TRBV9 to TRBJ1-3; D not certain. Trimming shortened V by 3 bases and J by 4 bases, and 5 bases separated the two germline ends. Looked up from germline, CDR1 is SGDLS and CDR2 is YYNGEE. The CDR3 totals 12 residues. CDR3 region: CASSDWGNTIYF. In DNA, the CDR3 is TGTGCCAGCAGCGACTGGGGAAACACCATATATTTT.

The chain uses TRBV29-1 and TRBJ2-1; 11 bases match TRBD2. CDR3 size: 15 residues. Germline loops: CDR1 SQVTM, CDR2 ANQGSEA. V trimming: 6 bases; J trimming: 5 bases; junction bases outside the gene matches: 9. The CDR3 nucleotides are TGCAGCGTGGACTCTAGCGGGGGGCGAGACAATGAGCAGTTCTTC. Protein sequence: CSVDSSGGRDNEQFF.

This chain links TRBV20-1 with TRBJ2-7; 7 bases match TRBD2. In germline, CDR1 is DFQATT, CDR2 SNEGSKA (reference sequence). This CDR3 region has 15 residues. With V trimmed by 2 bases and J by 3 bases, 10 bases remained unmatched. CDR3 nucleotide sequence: TGCAGTGCTAGATCCCGGGGAGGGACCGACTACGAGCAGTACTTC. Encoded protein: CSARSRGGTDYEQYF.

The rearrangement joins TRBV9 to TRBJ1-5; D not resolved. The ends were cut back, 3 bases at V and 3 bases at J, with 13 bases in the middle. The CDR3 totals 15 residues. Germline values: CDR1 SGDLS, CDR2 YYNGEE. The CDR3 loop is CASSAAGEPNQPQHF. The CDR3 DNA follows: TGTGCCAGCAGCGCCGCTGGGGAACCCAATCAGCCCCAGCATTTT.

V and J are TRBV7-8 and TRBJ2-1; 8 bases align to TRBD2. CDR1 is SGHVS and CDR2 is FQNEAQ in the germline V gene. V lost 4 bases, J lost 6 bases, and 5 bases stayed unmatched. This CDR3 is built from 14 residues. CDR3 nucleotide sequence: TGTGCCAGCAGCTCCACCCGGGGGGGCAATGAGCAGTTCTTC. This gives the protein CASSSTRGGNEQFF.

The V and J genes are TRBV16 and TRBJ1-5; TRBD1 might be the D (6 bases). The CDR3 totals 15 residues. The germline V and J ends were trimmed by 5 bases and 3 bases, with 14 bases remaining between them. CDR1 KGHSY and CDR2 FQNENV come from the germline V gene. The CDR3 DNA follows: TGTGCCAGCAGCTGGGGGCAGATGTCCAATCAGCCCCAGCATTTT. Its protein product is CASSWGQMSNQPQHF.

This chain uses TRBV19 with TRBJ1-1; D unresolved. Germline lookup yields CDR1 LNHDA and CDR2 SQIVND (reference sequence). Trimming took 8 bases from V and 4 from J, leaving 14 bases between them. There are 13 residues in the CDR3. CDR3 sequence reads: CASAVGLSTEAFF. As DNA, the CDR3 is TGTGCCAGTGCGGTCGGGCTCTCCACTGAAGCTTTCTTT.

CDR3 protein: CASSGAAGEQETQYF. CDR3 nucleotide sequence: TGTGCCAGCAGCGGGGCAGCGGGGGAACAAGAGACCCAGTACTTC. V and J are TRBV9 and TRBJ2-5; 8 bases map to TRBD2. The germline CDR1 and CDR2 sequences are SGDLS and YYNGEE. CDR3 size: 15 residues. V shed 3 bases, J shed 2 bases, and the junction held 6 bases outside the gene matches.

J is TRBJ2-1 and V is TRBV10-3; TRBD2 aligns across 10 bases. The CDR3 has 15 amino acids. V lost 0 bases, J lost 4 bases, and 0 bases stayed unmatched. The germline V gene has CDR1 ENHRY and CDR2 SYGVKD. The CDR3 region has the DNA TGTGCCATCAGTGAGTCAGCGGGGGGGTACAATGAGCAGTTCTTC. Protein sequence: CAISESAGGYNEQFF.

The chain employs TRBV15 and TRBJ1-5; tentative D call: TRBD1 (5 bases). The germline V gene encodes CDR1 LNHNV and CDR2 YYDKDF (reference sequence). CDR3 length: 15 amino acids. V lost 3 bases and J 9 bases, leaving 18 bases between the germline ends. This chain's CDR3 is CATSSLSGAQGPQHF. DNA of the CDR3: TGTGCCACCAGCAGCCTAAGTGGGGCTCAAGGGCCCCAGCATTTT.

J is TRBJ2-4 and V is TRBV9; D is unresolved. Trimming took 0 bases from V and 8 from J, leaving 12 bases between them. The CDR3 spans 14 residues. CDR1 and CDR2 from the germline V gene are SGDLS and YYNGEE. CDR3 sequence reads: CASSVEETPHIQYF. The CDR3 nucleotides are TGTGCCAGCAGCGTAGAGGAGACCCCGCACATTCAGTACTTC.

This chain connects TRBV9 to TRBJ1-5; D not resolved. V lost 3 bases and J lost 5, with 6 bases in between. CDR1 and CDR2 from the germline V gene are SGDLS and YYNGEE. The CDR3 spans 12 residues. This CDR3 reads CASSEGDQPQHF. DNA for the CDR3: TGTGCCAGCAGCGAGGGTGATCAGCCCCAGCATTTT.

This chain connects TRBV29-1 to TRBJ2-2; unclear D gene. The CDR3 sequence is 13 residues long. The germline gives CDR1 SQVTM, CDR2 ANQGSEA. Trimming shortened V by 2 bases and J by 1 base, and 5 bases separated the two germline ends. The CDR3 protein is CSVEMQNTGELFF. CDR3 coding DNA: TGCAGCGTTGAAATGCAGAACACCGGGGAGCTGTTTTTT.

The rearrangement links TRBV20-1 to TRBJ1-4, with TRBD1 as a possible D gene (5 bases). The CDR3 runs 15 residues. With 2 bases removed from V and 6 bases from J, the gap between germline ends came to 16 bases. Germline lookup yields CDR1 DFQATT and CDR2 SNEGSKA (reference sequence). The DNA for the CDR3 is TGCAGTGCTAGACTGGGGCGGGGGACGGATGAAAAACTGTTTTTT. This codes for CSARLGRGTDEKLFF.

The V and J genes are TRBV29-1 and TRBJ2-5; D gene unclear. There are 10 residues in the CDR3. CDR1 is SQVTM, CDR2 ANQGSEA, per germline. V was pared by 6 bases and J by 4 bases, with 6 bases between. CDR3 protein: CSVAVETQYF. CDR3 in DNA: TGCAGCGTGGCCGTAGAGACCCAGTACTTC.

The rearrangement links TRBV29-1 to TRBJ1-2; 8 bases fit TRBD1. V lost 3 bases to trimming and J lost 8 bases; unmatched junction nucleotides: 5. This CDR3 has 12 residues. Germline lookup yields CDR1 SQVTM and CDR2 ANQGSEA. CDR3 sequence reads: CSVEARGRGYTF. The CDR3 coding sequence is TGCAGCGTTGAGGCCAGGGGGCGAGGCTACACCTTC.